This entry lists 5 T cell receptor beta chains sequenced from one sample in a study of OX40 agonist ivuxolimab in advanced cancers. Measured with immunoSEQ multiplex PCR; TCRdb has only the in-frame clones, and not every one. The sample contains tens of thousands of clones, 70% to 90% of which appear only once. This material consisted of CD4+ or CD8+ T cells sorted from blood, taken in a trial of the OX40 agonist ivuxolimab. The receptor set was obtained from an adult with an advanced solid tumor such as melanoma, head and neck, liver or kidney cancer.

This clone appeared once. The gene calls are TRBV13 and TRBJ1-4; a possible D gene is TRBD1 (5 bases). This CDR3 region has 15 residues. Trimming pared 1 base from V and 6 bases from J, leaving 12 bases between. Germline CDR1 reads PRHDT; CDR2 reads FYEKMQ (reference sequence). CDR3: CASSLAPGPDEKLFF. The DNA of the CDR3 is TGTGCCAGCAGCTTAGCCCCGGGACCTGATGAAAAACTGTTTTTT.

The J gene is TRBJ1-1, the V gene TRBV11-3; a possible D gene is TRBD1 (5 bases). This CDR3 comprises 14 residues. V was clipped by 5 bases and J by 4 bases, with 14 bases between them. CDR1 SGHNT and CDR2 YENEEA come from the germline V gene. CDR3 in amino acids: CASSRTLGGTEAFF. DNA for the CDR3: TGTGCCAGCAGCAGGACATTGGGAGGCACTGAAGCTTTCTTT.

This chain uses TRBV7-2 with TRBJ2-3; TRBD2 agrees at 12 bases. The CDR3 is made up of 15 amino acids. Germline CDR1 and CDR2: SGHTA and FQGNSA. J gave up 4 bases and V 5 bases, and 4 bases lay outside the gene matches. Written as DNA, the CDR3 is TGTGCCAGCAGCCCTAGCGGGAGGGCCGCAGATACGCAGTATTTT. Protein sequence: CASSPSGRAADTQYF.

In DNA, the CDR3 is TGTGCCAGCTCACCAGTGGGAGCGGGGGGCACAGATACGCAGTATTTT. Protein: CASSPVGAGGTDTQYF. The V and J genes are TRBV18 and TRBJ2-3; TRBD2 aligns across 8 bases. CDR1 and CDR2 (germline): KGHSH, LQKENI. V gave up 2 bases and J gave up 1 base; unmatched junction bases: 5. The length of the CDR3 is 16 residues. Supplemented by reference TRBV18 and TRBJ2-3, the full variable domain reads NAGVMQNPRHLVRRRGQEARLRCSPMKGHSHVYWYRQLPEEGLKFMVYLQKENIIDESGMPKERFSAEFPKEGPSILRIQQVVRGDSAAYFCASSPVGAGGTDTQYFGPGTRLTVL.

CDR3 in DNA: TGTGCCAGCAGTACGGAGCGGACCGCCTACAATGAGCAGTTCTTC. It encodes CASSTERTAYNEQFF. The rearrangement uses TRBV2 and TRBJ2-1, with D possibly TRBD2 on 5 matching bases. V was pared by 5 bases and J by 2 bases, with 13 bases between. The CDR3 extends over 15 amino acids. Germline CDR1 SNHLY, CDR2 FYNNEI.